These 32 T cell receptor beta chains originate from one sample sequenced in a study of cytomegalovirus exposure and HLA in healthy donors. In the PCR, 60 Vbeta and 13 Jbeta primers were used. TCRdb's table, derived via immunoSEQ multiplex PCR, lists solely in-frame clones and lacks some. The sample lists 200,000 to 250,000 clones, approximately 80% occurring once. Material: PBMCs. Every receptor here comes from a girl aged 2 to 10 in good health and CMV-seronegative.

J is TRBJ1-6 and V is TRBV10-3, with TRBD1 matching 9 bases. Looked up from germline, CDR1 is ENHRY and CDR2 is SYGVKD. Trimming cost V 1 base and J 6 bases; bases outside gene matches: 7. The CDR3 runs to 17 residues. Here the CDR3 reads CAISEFRPGQGNSPLHF. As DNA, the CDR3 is TGTGCCATCAGTGAGTTCCGTCCGGGACAGGGTAATTCACCCCTCCACTTT.

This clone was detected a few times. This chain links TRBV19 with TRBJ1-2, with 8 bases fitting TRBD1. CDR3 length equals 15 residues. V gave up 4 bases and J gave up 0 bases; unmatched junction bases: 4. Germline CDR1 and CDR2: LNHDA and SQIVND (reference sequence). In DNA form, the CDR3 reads TGTGCCAGTAGTACCTTACAGGGGGCTAACTATGGCTACACCTTC. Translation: CASSTLQGANYGYTF.

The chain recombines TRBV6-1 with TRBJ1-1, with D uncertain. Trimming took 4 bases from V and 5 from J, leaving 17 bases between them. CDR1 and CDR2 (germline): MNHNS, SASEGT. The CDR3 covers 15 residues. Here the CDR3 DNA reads TGTGCCAGCAGTGGACCCCGGCAGGTAGGAACTGAAGCTTTCTTT. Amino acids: CASSGPRQVGTEAFF.

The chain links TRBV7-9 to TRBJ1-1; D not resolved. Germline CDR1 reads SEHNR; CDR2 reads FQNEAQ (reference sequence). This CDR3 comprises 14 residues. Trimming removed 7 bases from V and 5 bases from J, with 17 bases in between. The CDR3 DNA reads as TGTGCCAGCACTAGATCGGGGTTGGGGACTGAAGCTTTCTTT. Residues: CASTRSGLGTEAFF.

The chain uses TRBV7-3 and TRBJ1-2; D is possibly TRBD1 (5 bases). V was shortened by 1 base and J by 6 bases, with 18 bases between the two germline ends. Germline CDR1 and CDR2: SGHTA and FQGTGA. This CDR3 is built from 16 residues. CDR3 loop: CASSLRGDPDKHGYTF. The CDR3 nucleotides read TGTGCCAGCAGCTTAAGGGGGGACCCGGACAAGCATGGCTACACCTTC.

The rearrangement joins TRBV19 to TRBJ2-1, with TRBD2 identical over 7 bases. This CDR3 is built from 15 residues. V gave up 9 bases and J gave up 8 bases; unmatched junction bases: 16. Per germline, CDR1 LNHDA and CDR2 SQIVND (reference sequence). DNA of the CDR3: TGTGCCAGCCGTGGGGGGGGGAGCCGGGCCTATGAGCAGTTCTTC. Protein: CASRGGGSRAYEQFF. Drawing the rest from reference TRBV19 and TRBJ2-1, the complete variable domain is DGGITQSPKYLFRKEGQNVTLSCEQNLNHDAMYWYRQDPGQGLRLIYYSQIVNDFQKGDIAEGYSVSREKKESFPLTVTSAQKNPTAFYLCASRGGGSRAYEQFFGPGTRLTVL.

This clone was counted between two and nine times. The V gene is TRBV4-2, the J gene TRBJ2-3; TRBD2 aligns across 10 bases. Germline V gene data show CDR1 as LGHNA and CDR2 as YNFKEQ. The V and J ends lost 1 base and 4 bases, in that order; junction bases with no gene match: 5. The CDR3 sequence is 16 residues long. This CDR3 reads CASSQARTSGSDTQYF. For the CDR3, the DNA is TGTGCCAGCAGCCAAGCCCGGACTAGCGGCTCAGATACGCAGTATTTT.

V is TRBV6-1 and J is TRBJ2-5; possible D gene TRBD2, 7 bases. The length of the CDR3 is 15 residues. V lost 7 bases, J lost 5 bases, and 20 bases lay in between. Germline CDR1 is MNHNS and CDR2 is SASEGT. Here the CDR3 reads CASTLTGGRGETQYF. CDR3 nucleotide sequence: TGTGCCAGCACCCTAACCGGGGGGCGAGGGGAGACCCAGTACTTC.

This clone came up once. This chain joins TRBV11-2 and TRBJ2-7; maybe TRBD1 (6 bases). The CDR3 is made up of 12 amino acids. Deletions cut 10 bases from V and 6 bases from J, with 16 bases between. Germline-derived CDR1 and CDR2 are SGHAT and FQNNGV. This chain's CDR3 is CATEGDAVEQYF. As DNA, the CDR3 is TGTGCCACCGAGGGGGACGCGGTCGAGCAGTACTTC.

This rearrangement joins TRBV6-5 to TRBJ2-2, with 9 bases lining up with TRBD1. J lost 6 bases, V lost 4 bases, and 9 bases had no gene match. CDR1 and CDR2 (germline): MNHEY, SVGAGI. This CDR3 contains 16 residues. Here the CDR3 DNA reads TGTGCCAGCAGTTGGCCCCCGGGACAGGGACCCGGGGAGCTGTTTTTT. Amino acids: CASSWPPGQGPGELFF.

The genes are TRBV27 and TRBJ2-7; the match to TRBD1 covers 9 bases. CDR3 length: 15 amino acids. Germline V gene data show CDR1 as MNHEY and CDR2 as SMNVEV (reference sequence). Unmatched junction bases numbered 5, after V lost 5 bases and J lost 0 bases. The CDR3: CASSPLTGGSYEQYF. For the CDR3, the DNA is TGTGCCAGCAGTCCGTTGACAGGGGGCTCCTACGAGCAGTACTTC.

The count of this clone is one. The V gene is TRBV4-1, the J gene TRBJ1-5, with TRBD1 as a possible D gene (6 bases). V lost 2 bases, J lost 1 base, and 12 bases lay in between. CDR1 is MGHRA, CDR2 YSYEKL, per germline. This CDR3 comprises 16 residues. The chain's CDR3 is CASSQKQGGSNQPQHF. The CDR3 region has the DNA TGCGCCAGCAGCCAAAAACAGGGTGGGAGCAATCAGCCCCAGCATTTT.

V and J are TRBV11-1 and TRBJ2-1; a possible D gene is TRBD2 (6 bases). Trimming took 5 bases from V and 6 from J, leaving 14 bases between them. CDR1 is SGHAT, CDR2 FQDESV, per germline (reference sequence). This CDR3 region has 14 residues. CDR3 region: CASSPDGRSNEQFF. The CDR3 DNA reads TGTGCCAGCAGCCCTGACGGGAGATCCAATGAGCAGTTCTTC.

CDR3 in DNA: TGTGCCAGCAGTTCCCAGGGTTCCTACGAGCAGTACTTC. It translates to CASSSQGSYEQYF. This chain joins TRBV27 and TRBJ2-5; maybe TRBD1 (5 bases). The last part of the DNA fits TRBJ2-7 better; the J call may be wrong. Germline CDR1 MNHEY, CDR2 SMNVEV (reference sequence). The CDR3 is made up of 13 amino acids.

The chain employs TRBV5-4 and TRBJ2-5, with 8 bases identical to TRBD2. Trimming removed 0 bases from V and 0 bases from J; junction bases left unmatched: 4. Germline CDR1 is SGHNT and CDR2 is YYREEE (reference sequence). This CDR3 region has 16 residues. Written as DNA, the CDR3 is TGTGCCAGCAGCTTGGGGGTTAGCGGGGACCAAGAGACCCAGTACTTC. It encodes CASSLGVSGDQETQYF.

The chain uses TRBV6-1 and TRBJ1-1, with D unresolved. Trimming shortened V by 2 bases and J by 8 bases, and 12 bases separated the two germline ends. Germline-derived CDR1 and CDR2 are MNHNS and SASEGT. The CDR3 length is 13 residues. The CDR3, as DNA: TGTGCCAGCAGTGAATTAGTCGGTTGGGAAGCTTTCTTT. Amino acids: CASSELVGWEAFF.

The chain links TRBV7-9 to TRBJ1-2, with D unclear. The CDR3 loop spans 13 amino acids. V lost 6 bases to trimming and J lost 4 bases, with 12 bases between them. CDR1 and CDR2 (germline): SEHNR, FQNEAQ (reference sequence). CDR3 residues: CASRPDGFYGYTF. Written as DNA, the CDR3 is TGTGCCAGCAGACCCGACGGGTTCTATGGCTACACCTTC. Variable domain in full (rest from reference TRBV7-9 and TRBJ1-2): DTGVSQNPRHKITKRGQNVTFRCDPISEHNRLYWYRQTLGQGPEFLTYFQNEAQLEKSRLLSDRFSAERPKGSFSTLEIQRTEQGDSAMYLCASRPDGFYGYTFGSGTRLTVV.

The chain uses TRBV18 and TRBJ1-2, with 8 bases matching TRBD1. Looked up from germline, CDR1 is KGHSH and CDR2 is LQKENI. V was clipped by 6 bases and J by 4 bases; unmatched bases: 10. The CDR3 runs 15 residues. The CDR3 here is CASSSGRGHGYGYTF. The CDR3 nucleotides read TGTGCCAGCTCCTCGGGCAGGGGGCACGGCTATGGCTACACCTTC.

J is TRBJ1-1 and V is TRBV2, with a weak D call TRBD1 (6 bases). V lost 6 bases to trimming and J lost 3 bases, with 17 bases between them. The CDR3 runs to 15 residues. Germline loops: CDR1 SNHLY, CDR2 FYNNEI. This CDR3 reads CASRIIQGIDTEAFF. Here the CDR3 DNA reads TGTGCCAGCAGGATAATACAGGGAATTGACACTGAAGCTTTCTTT.

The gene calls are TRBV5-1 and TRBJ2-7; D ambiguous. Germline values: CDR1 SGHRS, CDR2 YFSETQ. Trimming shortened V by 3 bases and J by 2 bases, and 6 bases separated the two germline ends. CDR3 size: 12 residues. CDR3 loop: CASSSDTYEQYF. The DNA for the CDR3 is TGCGCCAGCAGCTCAGATACCTACGAGCAGTACTTC.

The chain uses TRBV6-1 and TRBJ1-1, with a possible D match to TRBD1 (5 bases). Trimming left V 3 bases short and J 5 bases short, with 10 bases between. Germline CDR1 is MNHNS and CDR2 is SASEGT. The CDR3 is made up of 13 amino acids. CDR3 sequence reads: CASSEVGGTEAFF. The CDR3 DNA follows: TGTGCCAGCAGTGAGGTGGGGGGAACTGAAGCTTTCTTT.

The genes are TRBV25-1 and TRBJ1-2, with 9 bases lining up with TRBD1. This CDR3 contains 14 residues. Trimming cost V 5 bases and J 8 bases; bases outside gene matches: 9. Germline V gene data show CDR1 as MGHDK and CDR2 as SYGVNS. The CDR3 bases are TGTGCCAGCAGTCCCCAACAGGGGGCAAGGGGCTACACCTTC. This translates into CASSPQQGARGYTF.

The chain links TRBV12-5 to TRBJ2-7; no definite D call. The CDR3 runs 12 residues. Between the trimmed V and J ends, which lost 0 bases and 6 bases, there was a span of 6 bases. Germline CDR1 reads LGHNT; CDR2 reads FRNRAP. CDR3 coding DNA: TGTGCTAGTGGTTTGGTTCTAGGCGAGCAGTACTTC. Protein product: CASGLVLGEQYF.

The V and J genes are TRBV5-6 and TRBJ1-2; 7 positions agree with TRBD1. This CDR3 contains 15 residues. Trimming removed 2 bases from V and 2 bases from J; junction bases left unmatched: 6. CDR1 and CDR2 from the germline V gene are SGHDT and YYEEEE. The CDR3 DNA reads TGTGCCAGCAGCTTTTTCGGGACAGAGAACTATGGCTACACCTTC. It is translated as CASSFFGTENYGYTF.

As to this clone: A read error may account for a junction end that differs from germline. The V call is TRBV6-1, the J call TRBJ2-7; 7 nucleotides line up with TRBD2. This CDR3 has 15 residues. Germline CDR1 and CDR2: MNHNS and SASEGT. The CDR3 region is CASSEAILAGVEQHF. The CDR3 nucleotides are TGTGCCAGCAGTGAAGCTATATTGGCGGGGGTTGAGCAGCACTTC.

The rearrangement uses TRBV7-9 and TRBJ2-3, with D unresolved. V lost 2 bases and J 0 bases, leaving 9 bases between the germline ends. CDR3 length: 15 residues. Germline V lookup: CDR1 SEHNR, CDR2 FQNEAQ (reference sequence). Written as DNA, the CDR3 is TGTGCCAGCAGCTTAACCCGGGTTAGCACAGATACGCAGTATTTT. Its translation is CASSLTRVSTDTQYF.

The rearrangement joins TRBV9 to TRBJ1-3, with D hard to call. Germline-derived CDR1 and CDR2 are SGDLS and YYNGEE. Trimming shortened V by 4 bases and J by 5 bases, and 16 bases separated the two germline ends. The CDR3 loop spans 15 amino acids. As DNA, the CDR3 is TGTGCCAGCAGCCCCAGACGGGGATCCAGAAACACCATATATTTT. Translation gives CASSPRRGSRNTIYF.

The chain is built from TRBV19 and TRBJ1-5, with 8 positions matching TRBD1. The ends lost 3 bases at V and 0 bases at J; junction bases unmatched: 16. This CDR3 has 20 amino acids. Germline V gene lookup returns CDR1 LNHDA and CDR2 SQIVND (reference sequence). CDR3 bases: TGTGCCAGTAGTATCCCTCTGGACAGGGATATCCTTTATAGCAATCAGCCCCAGCATTTT. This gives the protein CASSIPLDRDILYSNQPQHF.

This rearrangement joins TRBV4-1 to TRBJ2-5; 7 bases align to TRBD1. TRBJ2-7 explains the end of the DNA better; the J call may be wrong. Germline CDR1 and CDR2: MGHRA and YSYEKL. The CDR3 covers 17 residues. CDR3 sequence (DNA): TGCGCCAGCAGCCAAGGTTTCGGCACAGGGGAATTCTACGAGCAGTACTTC. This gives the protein CASSQGFGTGEFYEQYF.

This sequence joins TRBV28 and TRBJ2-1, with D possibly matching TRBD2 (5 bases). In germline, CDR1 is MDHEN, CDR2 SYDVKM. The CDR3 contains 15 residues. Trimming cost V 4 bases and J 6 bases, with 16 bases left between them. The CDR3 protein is CASSSAGADSNEQFF. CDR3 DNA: TGTGCCAGCAGTTCGGCGGGTGCCGACTCCAATGAGCAGTTCTTC.

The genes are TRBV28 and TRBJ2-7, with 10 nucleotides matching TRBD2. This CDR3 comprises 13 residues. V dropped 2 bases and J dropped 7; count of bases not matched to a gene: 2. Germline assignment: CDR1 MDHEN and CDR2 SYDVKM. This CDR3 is CASSLRLAGEQYF. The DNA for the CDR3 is TGTGCCAGCAGTTTACGACTAGCGGGTGAGCAGTACTTC. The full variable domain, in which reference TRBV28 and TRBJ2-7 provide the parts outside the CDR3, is DVKVTQSSRYLVKRTGEKVFLECVQDMDHENMFWYRQDPGLGLRLIYFSYDVKMKEKGDIPEGYSVSREKKERFSLILESASTNQTSMYLCASSLRLAGEQYFGPGTRLTVT.

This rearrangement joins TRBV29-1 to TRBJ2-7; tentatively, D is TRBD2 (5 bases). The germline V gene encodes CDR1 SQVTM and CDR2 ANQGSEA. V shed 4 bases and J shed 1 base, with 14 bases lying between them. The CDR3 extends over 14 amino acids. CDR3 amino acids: CSVVRGSQSYEQYF. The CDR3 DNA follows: TGCAGCGTTGTAAGAGGGAGCCAATCCTACGAGCAGTACTTC.